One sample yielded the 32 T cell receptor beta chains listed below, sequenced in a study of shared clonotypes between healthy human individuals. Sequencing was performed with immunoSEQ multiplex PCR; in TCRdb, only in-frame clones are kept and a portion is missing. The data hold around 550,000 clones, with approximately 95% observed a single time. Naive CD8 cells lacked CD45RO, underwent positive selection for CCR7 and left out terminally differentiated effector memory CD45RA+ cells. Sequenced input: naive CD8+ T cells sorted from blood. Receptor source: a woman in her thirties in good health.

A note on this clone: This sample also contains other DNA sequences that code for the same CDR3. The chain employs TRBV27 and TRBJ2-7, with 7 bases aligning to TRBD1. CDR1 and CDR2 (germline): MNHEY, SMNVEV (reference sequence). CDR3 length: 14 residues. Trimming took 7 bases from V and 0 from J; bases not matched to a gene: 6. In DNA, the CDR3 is TGTGCCAGCACCCCAGGGGGAAGCTCCTACGAGCAGTACTTC. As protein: CASTPGGSSYEQYF.

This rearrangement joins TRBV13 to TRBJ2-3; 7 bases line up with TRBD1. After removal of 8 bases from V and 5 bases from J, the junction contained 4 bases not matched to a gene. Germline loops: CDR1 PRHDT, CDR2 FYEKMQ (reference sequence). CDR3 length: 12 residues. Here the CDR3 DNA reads TGTGCCAGCGCAGGGGGAGAAGATACGCAGTATTTT. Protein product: CASAGGEDTQYF.

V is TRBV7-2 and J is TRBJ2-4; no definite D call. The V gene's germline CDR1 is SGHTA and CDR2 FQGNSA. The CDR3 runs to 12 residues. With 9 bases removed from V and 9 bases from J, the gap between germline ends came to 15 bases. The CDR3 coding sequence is TGTGCCAGAGCTGGTGGGTCCGGCATTCAGTACTTC. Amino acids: CARAGGSGIQYF.

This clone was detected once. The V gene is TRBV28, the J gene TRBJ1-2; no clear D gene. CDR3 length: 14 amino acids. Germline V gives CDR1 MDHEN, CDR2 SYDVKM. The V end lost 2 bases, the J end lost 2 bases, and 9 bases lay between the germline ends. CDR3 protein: CASSLKGKNYGYTF. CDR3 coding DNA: TGTGCCAGCAGTTTAAAAGGGAAAAACTATGGCTACACCTTC.

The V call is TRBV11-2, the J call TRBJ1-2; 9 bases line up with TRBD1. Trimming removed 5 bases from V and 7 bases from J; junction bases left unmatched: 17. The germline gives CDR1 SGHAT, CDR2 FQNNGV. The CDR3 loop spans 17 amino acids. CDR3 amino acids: CASSPLPSGTGTGGYTF. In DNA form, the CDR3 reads TGTGCCAGCAGCCCCCTACCCTCCGGGACAGGGACTGGTGGCTACACCTTC.

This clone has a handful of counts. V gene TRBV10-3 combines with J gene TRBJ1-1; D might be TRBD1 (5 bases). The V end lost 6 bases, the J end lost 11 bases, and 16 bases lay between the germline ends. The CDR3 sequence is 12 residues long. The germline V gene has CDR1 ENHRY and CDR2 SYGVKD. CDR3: CAIREEGNLAFF. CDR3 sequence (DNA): TGTGCCATCAGGGAAGAGGGGAATTTGGCTTTCTTT.

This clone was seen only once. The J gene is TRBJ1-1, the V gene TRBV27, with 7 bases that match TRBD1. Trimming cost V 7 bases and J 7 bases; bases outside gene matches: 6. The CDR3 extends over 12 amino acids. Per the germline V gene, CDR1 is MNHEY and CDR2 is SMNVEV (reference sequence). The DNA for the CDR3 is TGTGCCAGCATGAGGGGGCGGGGTGAAGCTTTCTTT. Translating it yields CASMRGRGEAFF.

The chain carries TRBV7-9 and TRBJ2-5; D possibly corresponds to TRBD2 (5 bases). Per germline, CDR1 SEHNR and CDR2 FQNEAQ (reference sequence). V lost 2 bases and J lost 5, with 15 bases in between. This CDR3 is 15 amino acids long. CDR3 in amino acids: CASSLSLEGFETQYF. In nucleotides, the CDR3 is TGTGCCAGCAGCTTAAGCCTAGAGGGCTTCGAGACCCAGTACTTC.

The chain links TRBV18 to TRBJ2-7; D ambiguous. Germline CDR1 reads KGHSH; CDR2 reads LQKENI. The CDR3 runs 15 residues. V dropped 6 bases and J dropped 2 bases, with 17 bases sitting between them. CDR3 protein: CASSPSPRKPYEQYF. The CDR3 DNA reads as TGTGCCAGCTCCCCAAGCCCCCGGAAACCCTACGAGCAGTACTTC.

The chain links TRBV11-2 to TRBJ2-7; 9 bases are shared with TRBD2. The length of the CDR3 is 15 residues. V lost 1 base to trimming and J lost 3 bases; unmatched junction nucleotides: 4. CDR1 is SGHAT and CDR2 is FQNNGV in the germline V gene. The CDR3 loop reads CASSLVASGNYEQYF. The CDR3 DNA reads TGTGCCAGCAGCTTAGTGGCTAGCGGGAACTACGAGCAGTACTTC. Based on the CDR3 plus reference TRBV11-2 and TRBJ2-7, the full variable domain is EAGVAQSPRYKIIEKRQSVAFWCNPISGHATLYWYQQILGQGPKLLIQFQNNGVVDDSQLPKDRFSAERLKGVDSTLKIQPAKLEDSAVYLCASSLVASGNYEQYFGPGTRLTVT.

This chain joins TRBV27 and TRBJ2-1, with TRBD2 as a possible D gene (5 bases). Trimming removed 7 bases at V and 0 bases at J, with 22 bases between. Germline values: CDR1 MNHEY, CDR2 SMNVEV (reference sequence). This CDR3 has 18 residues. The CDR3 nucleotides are TGTGCCAGCAAACCCCACCGTAATACTAGAAGCTCCTACAATGAGCAGTTCTTC. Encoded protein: CASKPHRNTRSSYNEQFF.

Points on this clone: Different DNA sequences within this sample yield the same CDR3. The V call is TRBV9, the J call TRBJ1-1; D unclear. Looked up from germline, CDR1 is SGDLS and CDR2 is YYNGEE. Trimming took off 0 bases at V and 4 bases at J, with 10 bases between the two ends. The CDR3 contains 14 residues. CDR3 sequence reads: CASSVAWGSTEAFF. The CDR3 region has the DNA TGTGCCAGCAGCGTAGCGTGGGGAAGCACTGAAGCTTTCTTT.

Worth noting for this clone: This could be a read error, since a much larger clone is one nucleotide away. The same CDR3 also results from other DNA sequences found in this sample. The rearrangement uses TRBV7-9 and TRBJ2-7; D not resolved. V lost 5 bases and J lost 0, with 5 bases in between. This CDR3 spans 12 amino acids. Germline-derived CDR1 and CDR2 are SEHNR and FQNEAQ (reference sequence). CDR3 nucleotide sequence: TGTGCCAGCAGCACGAGCTCCTACGAGCAGTACTTC. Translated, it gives CASSTSSYEQYF.

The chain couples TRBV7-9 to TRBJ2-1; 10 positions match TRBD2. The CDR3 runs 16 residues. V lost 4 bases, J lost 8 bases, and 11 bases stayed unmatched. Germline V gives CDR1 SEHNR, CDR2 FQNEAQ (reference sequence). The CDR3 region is CASSSPRSGRFDEQFF. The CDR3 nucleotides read TGTGCCAGCAGCTCCCCACGTAGCGGGAGGTTCGATGAGCAGTTCTTC.

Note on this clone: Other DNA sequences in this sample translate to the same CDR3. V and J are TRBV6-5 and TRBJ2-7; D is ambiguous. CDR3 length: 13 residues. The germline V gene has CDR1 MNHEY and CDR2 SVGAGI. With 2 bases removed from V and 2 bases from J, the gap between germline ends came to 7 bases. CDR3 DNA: TGTGCCAGCAGTTACGGCAGAACCTACGAGCAGTACTTC. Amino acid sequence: CASSYGRTYEQYF.

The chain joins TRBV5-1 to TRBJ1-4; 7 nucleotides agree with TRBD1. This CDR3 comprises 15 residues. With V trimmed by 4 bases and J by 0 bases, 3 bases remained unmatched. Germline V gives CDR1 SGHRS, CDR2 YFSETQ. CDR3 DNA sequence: TGCGCCAGCAGCCCGGGGACAGCAACTAATGAAAAACTGTTTTTT. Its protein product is CASSPGTATNEKLFF.

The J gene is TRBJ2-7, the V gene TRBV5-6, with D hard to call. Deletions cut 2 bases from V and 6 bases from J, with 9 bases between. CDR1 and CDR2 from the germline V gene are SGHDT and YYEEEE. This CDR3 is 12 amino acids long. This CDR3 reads CASSLGFSEQYF. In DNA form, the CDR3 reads TGTGCCAGCAGCTTAGGCTTCTCCGAGCAGTACTTC.

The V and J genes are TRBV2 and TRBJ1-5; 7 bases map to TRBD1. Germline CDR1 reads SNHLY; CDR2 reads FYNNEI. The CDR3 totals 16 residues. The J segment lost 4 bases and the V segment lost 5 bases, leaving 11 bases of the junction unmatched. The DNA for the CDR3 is TGTGCCAGCAGTAGAGCCGGGACAGCAGTTAATCAGCCCCAGCATTTT. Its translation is CASSRAGTAVNQPQHF.

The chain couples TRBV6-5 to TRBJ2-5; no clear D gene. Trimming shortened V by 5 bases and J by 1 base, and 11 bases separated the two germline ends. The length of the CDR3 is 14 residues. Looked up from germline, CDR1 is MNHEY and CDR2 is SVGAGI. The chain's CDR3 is CASSLDGIQETQYF. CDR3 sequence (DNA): TGTGCCAGCAGTCTCGATGGAATCCAAGAGACCCAGTACTTC.

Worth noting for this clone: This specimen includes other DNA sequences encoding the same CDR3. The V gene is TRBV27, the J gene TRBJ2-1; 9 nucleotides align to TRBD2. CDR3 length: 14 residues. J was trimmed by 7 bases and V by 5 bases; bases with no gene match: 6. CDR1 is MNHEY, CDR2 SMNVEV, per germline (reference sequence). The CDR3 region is CASSQLAGNNEQFF. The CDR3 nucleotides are TGTGCCAGCAGTCAACTAGCGGGTAATAATGAGCAGTTCTTC.

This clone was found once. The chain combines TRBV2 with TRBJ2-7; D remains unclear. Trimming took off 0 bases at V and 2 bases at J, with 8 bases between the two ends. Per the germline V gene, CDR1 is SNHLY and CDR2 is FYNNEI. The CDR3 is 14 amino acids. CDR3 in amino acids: CASSEANGPYEQYF. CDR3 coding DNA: TGTGCCAGCAGTGAAGCGAACGGACCCTACGAGCAGTACTTC.

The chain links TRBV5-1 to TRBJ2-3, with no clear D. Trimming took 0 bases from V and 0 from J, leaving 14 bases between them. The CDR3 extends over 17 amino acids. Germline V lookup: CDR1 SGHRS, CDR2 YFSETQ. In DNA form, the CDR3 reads TGCGCCAGCAGCTTGGATGCGTATAGTTATAGCACAGATACGCAGTATTTT. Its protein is CASSLDAYSYSTDTQYF. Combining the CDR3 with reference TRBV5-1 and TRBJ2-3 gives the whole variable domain KAGVTQTPRYLIKTRGQQVTLSCSPISGHRSVSWYQQTPGQGLQFLFEYFSETQRNKGNFPGRFSGRQFSNSRSEMNVSTLELGDSALYLCASSLDAYSYSTDTQYFGPGTRLTVL.

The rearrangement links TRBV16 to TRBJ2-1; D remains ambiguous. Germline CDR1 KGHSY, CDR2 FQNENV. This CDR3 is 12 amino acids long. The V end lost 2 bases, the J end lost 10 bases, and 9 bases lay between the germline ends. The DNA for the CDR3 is TGTGCCAGCAGCCAAAGTGGCGGCGAGCAGTTCTTC. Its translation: CASSQSGGEQFF.

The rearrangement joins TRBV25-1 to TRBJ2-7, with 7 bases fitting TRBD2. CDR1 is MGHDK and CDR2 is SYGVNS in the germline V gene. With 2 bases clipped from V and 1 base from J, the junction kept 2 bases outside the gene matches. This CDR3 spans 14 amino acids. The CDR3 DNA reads TGTGCCAGCAGTGAAAGCGGGGAGTCCTACGAGCAGTACTTC. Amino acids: CASSESGESYEQYF.

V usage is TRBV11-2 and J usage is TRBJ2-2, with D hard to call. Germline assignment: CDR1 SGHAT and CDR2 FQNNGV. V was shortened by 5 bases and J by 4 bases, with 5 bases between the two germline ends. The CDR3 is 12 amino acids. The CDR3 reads CASSPSTGELFF. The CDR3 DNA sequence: TGTGCCAGCAGCCCATCCACCGGGGAGCTGTTTTTT. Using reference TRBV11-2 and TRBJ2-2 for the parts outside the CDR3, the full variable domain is EAGVAQSPRYKIIEKRQSVAFWCNPISGHATLYWYQQILGQGPKLLIQFQNNGVVDDSQLPKDRFSAERLKGVDSTLKIQPAKLEDSAVYLCASSPSTGELFFGEGSRLTVL.

CDR3 bases: TGTGCCAGCAGCCCGACAGGGAATATCTACGAGCAGTACTTC. As protein: CASSPTGNIYEQYF. The genes are TRBV27 and TRBJ2-7, with 7 bases matching TRBD1. CDR1 MNHEY and CDR2 SMNVEV come from the germline V gene (reference sequence). V was clipped by 6 bases and J by 3 bases; unmatched bases: 8. The CDR3 totals 14 residues.

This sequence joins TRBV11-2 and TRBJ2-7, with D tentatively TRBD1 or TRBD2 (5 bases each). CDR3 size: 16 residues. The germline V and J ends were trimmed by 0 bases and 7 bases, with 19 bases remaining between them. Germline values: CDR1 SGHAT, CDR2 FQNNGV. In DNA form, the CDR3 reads TGTGCCAGCAGCTTAGAAGTCGGGACGACCGGGTGGGAGCAGTACTTC. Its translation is CASSLEVGTTGWEQYF.

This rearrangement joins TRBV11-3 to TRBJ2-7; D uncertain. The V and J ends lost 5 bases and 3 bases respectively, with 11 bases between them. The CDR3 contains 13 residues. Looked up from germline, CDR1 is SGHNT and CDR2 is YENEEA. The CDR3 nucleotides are TGTGCCAGCAGCCCACGTGGCCTCTACGAGCAGTACTTC. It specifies CASSPRGLYEQYF.

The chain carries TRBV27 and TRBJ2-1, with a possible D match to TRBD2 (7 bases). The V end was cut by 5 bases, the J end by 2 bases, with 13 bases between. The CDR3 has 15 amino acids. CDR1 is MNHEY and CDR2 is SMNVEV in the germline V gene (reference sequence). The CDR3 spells CASSPPGGPYNEQFF. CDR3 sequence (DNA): TGTGCCAGCAGTCCCCCGGGGGGCCCCTACAATGAGCAGTTCTTC.

The CDR3 DNA follows: TGTGCCAGCAGTTTTCAGGGGGGCTCCTACGAGCAGTACTTC. As protein: CASSFQGGSYEQYF. The V and J genes are TRBV28 and TRBJ2-5; D possibly corresponds to TRBD1 (7 bases). The DNA end is more similar to TRBJ2-7, so the J call may be wrong. This CDR3 comprises 14 residues. Germline CDR1 is MDHEN and CDR2 is SYDVKM.

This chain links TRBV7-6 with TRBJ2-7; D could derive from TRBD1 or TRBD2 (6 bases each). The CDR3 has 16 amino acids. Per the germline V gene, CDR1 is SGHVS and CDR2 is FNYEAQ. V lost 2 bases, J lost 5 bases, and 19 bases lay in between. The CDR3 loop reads CASSLSTGAFRDEQYF. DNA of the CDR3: TGTGCCAGCAGCTTAAGCACGGGGGCATTTCGTGACGAGCAGTACTTC.

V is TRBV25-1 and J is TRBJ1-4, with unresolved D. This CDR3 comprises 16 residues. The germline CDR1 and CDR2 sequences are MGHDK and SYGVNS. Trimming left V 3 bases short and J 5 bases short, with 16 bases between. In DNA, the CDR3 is TGTGCCAGCAGTGATAGGTCAGACTGGGGAAATGAAAAACTGTTTTTT. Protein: CASSDRSDWGNEKLFF.